The 4 T cell receptor beta chains presented below share a single source sample, sequenced in a study of cytomegalovirus exposure and HLA in healthy donors. PCR primers comprised 60 Vbeta and 13 Jbeta primers. Sequenced by immunoSEQ multiplex PCR; TCRdb stores in-frame clones only, minus some. The table includes about 160,000 clones, 77% detected once. Sequenced: PBMCs. These receptors were taken from a man over 45 in good health and CMV-seropositive.

The chain employs TRBV18 and TRBJ1-1; 9 bases fit TRBD1. The CDR3 length is 16 residues. CDR1 is KGHSH and CDR2 is LQKENI in the germline V gene. With V trimmed by 6 bases and J by 3 bases, 11 bases remained unmatched. This chain's CDR3 is CASSPLQGARDTEAFF. The CDR3 nucleotides are TGTGCCAGCTCCCCTCTACAGGGGGCTAGGGACACTGAAGCTTTCTTT.

This chain links TRBV9 with TRBJ1-5; TRBD1 agrees at 9 bases. V trimming: 3 bases; J trimming: 4 bases; junction bases outside the gene matches: 5. This CDR3 has 15 residues. Per the germline V gene, CDR1 is SGDLS and CDR2 is YYNGEE. CDR3 nucleotide sequence: TGTGCCAGCAGCGGAGGACAGGGGAGGAATCAGCCCCAGCATTTT. Protein: CASSGGQGRNQPQHF. Looking up the rest from reference TRBV9 and TRBJ1-5 gives the full variable domain: DSGVTQTPKHLITATGQRVTLRCSPRSGDLSVYWYQQSLDQGLQFLIQYYNGEERAKGNILERFSAQQFPDLHSELNLSSLELGDSALYFCASSGGQGRNQPQHFGDGTRLSIL.

In DNA, the CDR3 is TGTGCCAGCAGTAGACAGGGGAGAGGCTACACCTTC. Its protein product is CASSRQGRGYTF. The chain links TRBV27 to TRBJ1-2; TRBD1 matches 8 bases. The V gene end was trimmed by 5 bases and the J gene end by 8 bases; junction bases not matched to a gene: 4. This CDR3 has 12 amino acids. Germline assignment: CDR1 MNHEY and CDR2 SMNVEV (reference sequence).

V gene TRBV19 combines with J gene TRBJ1-2, with a possible D match to TRBD1 (5 bases). V was clipped by 0 bases and J by 2 bases, with 13 bases between them. The V gene's germline CDR1 is LNHDA and CDR2 SQIVND (reference sequence). This CDR3 is built from 16 residues. CDR3 region: CASSIDGTGLNYGYTF. For the CDR3, the DNA is TGTGCCAGTAGTATAGATGGTACGGGACTCAACTATGGCTACACCTTC.